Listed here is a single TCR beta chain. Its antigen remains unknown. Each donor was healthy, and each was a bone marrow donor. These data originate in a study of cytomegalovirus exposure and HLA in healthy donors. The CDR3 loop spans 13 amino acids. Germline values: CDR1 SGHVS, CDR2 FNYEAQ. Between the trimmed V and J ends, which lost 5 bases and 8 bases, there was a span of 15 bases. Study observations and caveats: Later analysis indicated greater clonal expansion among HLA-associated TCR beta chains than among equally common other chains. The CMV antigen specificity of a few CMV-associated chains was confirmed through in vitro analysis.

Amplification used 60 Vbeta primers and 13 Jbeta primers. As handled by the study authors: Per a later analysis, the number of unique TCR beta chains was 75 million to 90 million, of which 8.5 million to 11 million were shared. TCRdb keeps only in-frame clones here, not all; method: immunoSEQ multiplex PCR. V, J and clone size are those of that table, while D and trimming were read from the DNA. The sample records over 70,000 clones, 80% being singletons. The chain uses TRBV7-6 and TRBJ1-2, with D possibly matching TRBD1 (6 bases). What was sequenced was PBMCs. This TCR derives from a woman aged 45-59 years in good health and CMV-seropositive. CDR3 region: CASSPSRGSGYTF. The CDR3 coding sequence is TGTGCCAGCAGCCCTAGTAGGGGGTCAGGCTACACCTTC.